Listed here are 4 T cell receptor beta chains from one sample, sequenced in a study of diagnostic markers for celiac disease. TCRdb processed the reads again and assigns one entry to each CDR3 protein, with no DNA. Across 5,000 to 6,000 distinct CDR3 sequences, the top ten clones capture under 7% of the sample. The sample comprised either unsorted cells or a sorted T cell fraction (not recorded which). These receptor sequences come from a human donor. This table probably holds off-target reads from a library built for another chain.

By frequency, this clonotype is medium-sized (0.01 to 0.1%). The J gene is TRBJ1-1, the V gene TRBV7-2. CDR1 is SGHTA and CDR2 is FQGNSA in the germline V gene. This CDR3 spans 13 amino acids. CDR3 sequence: CASSLAEISEAFF.

This clonotype is deemed medium-sized by its frequency. The chain links TRBV3-1 to TRBJ2-3; TCRdb designates TRBD2, a call that cannot be tested without DNA. The CDR3 totals 21 residues. Germline V lookup: CDR1 LGHDT, CDR2 YNNKEL (reference sequence). This CDR3 reads CASSQDWVTSGGKSSTDTQYF.

V and J are TRBV20-1 and TRBJ1-1. Germline V lookup: CDR1 DFQATT, CDR2 SNEGSKA (reference sequence). This CDR3 region has 14 residues. The chain's CDR3 is CSAPGGPRDTEAFF.

The gene calls are TRBV20-1 and TRBJ2-1; the TCRdb D gene call, TRBD2, has no DNA to confirm it. Germline CDR1 DFQATT, CDR2 SNEGSKA (reference sequence). The CDR3 is 15 amino acids. The CDR3 sequence is CSAAKPSGRFNEQFF.